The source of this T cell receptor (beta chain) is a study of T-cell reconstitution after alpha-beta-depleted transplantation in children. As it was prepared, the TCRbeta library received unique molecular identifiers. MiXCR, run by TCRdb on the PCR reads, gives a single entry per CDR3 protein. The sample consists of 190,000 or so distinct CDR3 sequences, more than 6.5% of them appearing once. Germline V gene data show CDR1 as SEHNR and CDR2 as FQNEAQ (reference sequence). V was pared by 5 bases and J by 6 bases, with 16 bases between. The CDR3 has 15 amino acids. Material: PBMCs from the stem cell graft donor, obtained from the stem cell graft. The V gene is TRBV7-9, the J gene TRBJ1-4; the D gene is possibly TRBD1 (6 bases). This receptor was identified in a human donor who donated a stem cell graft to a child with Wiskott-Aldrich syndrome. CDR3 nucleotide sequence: TGTGCCAGCAGCCCAACTTGGGGGGCTGATGAAAAACTGTTTTTT. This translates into CASSPTWGADEKLFF.